This T cell receptor beta chain came from a study of OX40 agonist ivuxolimab in advanced cancers. With autoimmune disease history or systemic immunosuppression, patients were excluded. Germline CDR1 is SGHRS and CDR2 is YFSETQ. Deletions cut 5 bases from V and 0 bases from J, with 16 bases between. CDR3 size: 16 residues. The assay was immunoSEQ multiplex PCR, and TCRdb's table has in-frame clones only and misses some. The repertoire includes just over 30,000 clones, about 88% of them detected once, and approximately 33% sits in the top ten. This chain connects TRBV5-1 to TRBJ2-3, with D tentatively TRBD2 (6 bases). Sequences were derived from CD4+ or CD8+ T cells sorted from blood, sampled in a trial of the OX40 agonist ivuxolimab. The origin of this receptor is an adult with an advanced solid tumor such as melanoma, head and neck, liver or kidney cancer. CDR3 residues: CASSPKGLPSTDTQYF. The CDR3 DNA sequence: TGCGCCAGCAGTCCAAAAGGACTACCTAGCACAGATACGCAGTATTTT.